The 22 T cell receptor beta chains below were found in one sample sequenced in a study of chemoradiotherapy in HPV16-positive cancers (dated by TCRdb to about 2022). Library construction relied on the immunoSEQ multiplex PCR assay. Entries here come from immuneACCESS through TCRdb and include only in-frame sequences with V and J called. Some clones fail to appear in such tables; in the studies checked, an unresolved V gene covers under half of the shortfall, and the cause of the remainder is unknown. The sample table contains approximately 27,000 clones; only one count was recorded for approximately 80% of them. Together, the top ten hold less than 6% of the sample. Sample: blood, taken from a patient who underwent chemoradiotherapy. The receptors originated from a human donor with HPV-associated anogenital cancer.

V is TRBV5-5 and J is TRBJ2-5; 9 bases map to TRBD1. The germline gives CDR1 SGHKS, CDR2 YYEKEE (reference sequence). The ends lost 2 bases at V and 0 bases at J; junction bases unmatched: 2. CDR3 length equals 15 residues. CDR3 in amino acids: CASSFGQGYQETQYF. CDR3 nucleotides: TGTGCCAGCAGCTTCGGACAGGGGTACCAAGAGACCCAGTACTTC. Full variable domain (outside the CDR3, taken from reference TRBV5-5 and TRBJ2-5): DAGVTQSPTHLIKTRGQQVTLRCSPISGHKSVSWYQQVLGQGPQFIFQYYEKEERGRGNFPDRFSARQFPNYSSELNVNALLLGDSALYLCASSFGQGYQETQYFGPGTRLLVL.

The chain is built from TRBV27 and TRBJ2-7, with 8 bases that match TRBD1. Unmatched junction bases numbered 6, after V lost 4 bases and J lost 7 bases. CDR1 and CDR2 (germline): MNHEY, SMNVEV (reference sequence). The length of the CDR3 is 13 residues. The CDR3 spells CASSSGQGREQYF. The CDR3 bases are TGTGCCAGCAGTTCAGGACAGGGTAGAGAGCAGTACTTC.

The J gene is TRBJ1-2, the V gene TRBV6-1; a possible D gene is TRBD1 (5 bases). Germline CDR1 reads MNHNS; CDR2 reads SASEGT. The length of the CDR3 is 13 residues. V dropped 2 bases and J dropped 6 bases, with 10 bases sitting between them. CDR3 coding DNA: TGTGCCAGCAGTGAAAGGGGTTGGCATGGCTACACCTTC. Protein sequence: CASSERGWHGYTF.

The V and J genes are TRBV28 and TRBJ2-7, with D possibly matching TRBD2 (5 bases). Germline-derived CDR1 and CDR2 are MDHEN and SYDVKM. This CDR3 has 15 amino acids. Trimming removed 2 bases from V and 2 bases from J, with 13 bases in between. Here the CDR3 DNA reads TGTGCCAGCAGTTTAGCCCGAACCGGGACCTACGAGCAGTACTTC. Protein: CASSLARTGTYEQYF.

The CDR3 spells CAWSARNEKLFF. The CDR3 region has the DNA TGTGCCTGGAGTGCACGAAATGAAAAACTGTTTTTT. The chain combines TRBV30 with TRBJ1-4; D is ambiguous. The V end lost 1 base, the J end lost 5 bases, and 5 bases lay between the germline ends. The CDR3 is 12 residues long. CDR1 is GTSNPN and CDR2 is SVGIG in the germline V gene (reference sequence).

The CDR3 DNA reads as TGCGCCAGCAGCCAAGAACTAGCGGGGTCTCTCGGGGAGCTGTTTTTT. This codes for CASSQELAGSLGELFF. The chain recombines TRBV4-1 with TRBJ2-2; TRBD2 matches at 10 bases. This CDR3 has 16 residues. Looked up from germline, CDR1 is MGHRA and CDR2 is YSYEKL. With V trimmed by 0 bases and J by 7 bases, 5 bases remained unmatched.

The V gene is TRBV5-8, the J gene TRBJ1-2; D is possibly TRBD1 (5 bases). V was trimmed by 1 base and J by 4 bases, leaving 11 bases between them. The CDR3 has 14 amino acids. The germline V gene encodes CDR1 SGHTS and CDR2 YDEGEE. The CDR3 DNA reads as TGTGCCAGCAGCTTGAGTCAGGGAGGCTATGGCTACACCTTC. Translating it yields CASSLSQGGYGYTF.

This chain connects TRBV1 to TRBJ2-6; TRBD2, the table's D call, lacks a check against the DNA. TRBV1 is flagged as a pseudogene. This CDR3 is 19 amino acids long. This chain's CDR3 is CTSSQATGNENSGANVLTF. The DNA of the CDR3 is TGCACCAGCAGCCAAGCCACCGGGAACGAGAACTCTGGGGCCAACGTCCTGACTTTC.

This clone was detected only once. The chain carries TRBV19 and TRBJ1-5; TRBD1 might be the D (6 bases). Germline assignment: CDR1 LNHDA and CDR2 SQIVND (reference sequence). The V gene lost 5 bases and the J gene lost 0 bases, with 26 bases spanning the gap. The length of the CDR3 is 20 residues. CDR3 bases: TGTGCCAGTAGTTTGCCTCTGACAGGCCGATGGGGTTATAGCAATCAGCCCCAGCATTTT. Protein: CASSLPLTGRWGYSNQPQHF.

This chain uses TRBV5-1 with TRBJ1-2; no reliable D call. The length of the CDR3 is 13 residues. The V and J ends lost 3 bases and 3 bases respectively, with 9 bases between them. From germline, CDR1 is SGHRS and CDR2 YFSETQ. Here the CDR3 DNA reads TGCGCCAGCAGCTCAGGCGCCGACTATGGCTACACCTTC. Translated, it gives CASSSGADYGYTF.

The rearrangement joins TRBV6-6 to TRBJ2-3; TRBD2 aligns across 10 bases. Germline CDR1 and CDR2: MNHNY and SVGAGI (reference sequence). This CDR3 region has 14 residues. With 10 bases clipped from V and 6 bases from J, the junction kept 10 bases outside the gene matches. The CDR3 here is CAIQSGGAADTQYF. For the CDR3, the DNA is TGTGCCATACAAAGCGGGGGGGCGGCGGATACGCAGTATTTT.

This clone turned up a few times. This chain uses TRBV6-4 with TRBJ1-6; a weak D match, TRBD1 (6 bases). The CDR3 loop spans 13 amino acids. Per germline, CDR1 MRHNA and CDR2 SNTAGT. The V end lost 6 bases, the J end lost 10 bases, and 13 bases lay between the germline ends. CDR3 bases: TGTGCCAGCAGCCTAGACAGGAGGTCACCCCTCCACTTT. This gives the protein CASSLDRRSPLHF.

J is TRBJ1-1 and V is TRBV15; D unclear. The ends were cut back, 3 bases at V and 3 bases at J, with 11 bases in the middle. The CDR3 has 14 residues. The germline V gene encodes CDR1 LNHNV and CDR2 YYDKDF (reference sequence). DNA of the CDR3: TGTGCCACCAGCAGTAGGAGTAGGGACACTGAAGCTTTCTTT. This gives the protein CATSSRSRDTEAFF.

This chain links TRBV10-3 with TRBJ2-7; 7 bases line up with TRBD1. Germline values: CDR1 ENHRY, CDR2 SYGVKD. The CDR3 totals 13 residues. Trimming removed 6 bases from V and 5 bases from J; junction bases left unmatched: 7. CDR3 sequence reads: CAIRTGSLDEQYF. CDR3 sequence (DNA): TGTGCCATCAGGACAGGGTCCCTTGACGAGCAGTACTTC.

This chain links TRBV30 with TRBJ2-7; the D gene is possibly TRBD2 (5 bases). CDR1 and CDR2 from the germline V gene are GTSNPN and SVGIG (reference sequence). Trimming shortened V by 3 bases and J by 0 bases, and 9 bases separated the two germline ends. The length of the CDR3 is 13 residues. In DNA form, the CDR3 reads TGTGCCTGGAGGGGGAGACACTCCTACGAGCAGTACTTC. The encoded protein is CAWRGRHSYEQYF.

The chain uses TRBV28 and TRBJ1-1; 12 positions match TRBD1. This CDR3 region has 16 residues. Germline assignment: CDR1 MDHEN and CDR2 SYDVKM. Trimming at V came to 6 bases and at J to 0 bases, leaving 5 bases not matched to a gene. The CDR3 loop reads CASSQGQGAMNTEAFF. In DNA, the CDR3 is TGTGCCAGCAGCCAGGGACAGGGGGCCATGAACACTGAAGCTTTCTTT.

This clone appeared a few times. Relative to the germline gene, one junction end is altered; a read error may explain this. The chain employs TRBV7-2 and TRBJ2-3, with 8 bases aligning to TRBD2. The CDR3 consists of 15 residues. The germline V gene encodes CDR1 SGHTA and CDR2 FQGNSA. The CDR3 protein is CASSLAGRNTDTQYF. CDR3 DNA sequence: TGTGCCAGCAGTTTAGCGGGGCGCAACACAGATACGCAGTATTTT.

The V call is TRBV25-1, the J call TRBJ2-5; tentative D call: TRBD2 (5 bases). The CDR3 runs to 13 residues. Trimming removed 5 bases from V and 3 bases from J, with 10 bases in between. The V gene's germline CDR1 is MGHDK and CDR2 SYGVNS. The CDR3 DNA is TGTGCCAGCAGTACCAGCGGAAAAGAGACCCAGTACTTC. Translation: CASSTSGKETQYF.

The chain combines TRBV7-6 with TRBJ2-3; the match to TRBD2 covers 9 bases. In germline, CDR1 is SGHVS, CDR2 FNYEAQ. Germline trimming cut 2 bases from V and 1 base from J; bases unmatched to any gene: 4. This CDR3 has 16 amino acids. Written as DNA, the CDR3 is TGTGCCAGCAGCTTATACCAGCGGGGGGGCACAGATACGCAGTATTTT. It encodes CASSLYQRGGTDTQYF.

The chain recombines TRBV5-1 with TRBJ2-2; TRBD2 aligns across 12 bases. Germline CDR1 SGHRS, CDR2 YFSETQ. This CDR3 contains 16 residues. Losses at the gene ends were 0 bases for V and 6 bases for J; bases not matched to a gene: 3. CDR3 in amino acids: CASSLEPSGGAGELFF. The CDR3 nucleotides are TGCGCCAGCAGCTTGGAGCCTAGCGGGGGGGCCGGGGAGCTGTTTTTT.

The chain links TRBV5-1 to TRBJ2-5; 7 nucleotides agree with TRBD2. Germline V gene sequence: CDR1 SGHRS, CDR2 YFSETQ. After removal of 5 bases from V and 2 bases from J, the junction contained 6 bases not matched to a gene. The length of the CDR3 is 14 residues. CDR3: CASRKGRAQETQYF. For the CDR3, the DNA is TGCGCCAGCAGAAAAGGGAGGGCACAAGAGACCCAGTACTTC.

This chain connects TRBV9 to TRBJ1-1, with TRBD1 as a possible D gene (6 bases). V gave up 1 base and J gave up 2 bases, with 12 bases separating them. This CDR3 spans 15 amino acids. The germline V gene has CDR1 SGDLS and CDR2 YYNGEE. The CDR3, as DNA: TGTGCCAGCAGCGTAATCGGGGGGCGAAACACTGAAGCTTTCTTT. It specifies CASSVIGGRNTEAFF. Using reference TRBV9 and TRBJ1-1 for the parts outside the CDR3, the full variable domain is DSGVTQTPKHLITATGQRVTLRCSPRSGDLSVYWYQQSLDQGLQFLIQYYNGEERAKGNILERFSAQQFPDLHSELNLSSLELGDSALYFCASSVIGGRNTEAFFGQGTRLTVV.